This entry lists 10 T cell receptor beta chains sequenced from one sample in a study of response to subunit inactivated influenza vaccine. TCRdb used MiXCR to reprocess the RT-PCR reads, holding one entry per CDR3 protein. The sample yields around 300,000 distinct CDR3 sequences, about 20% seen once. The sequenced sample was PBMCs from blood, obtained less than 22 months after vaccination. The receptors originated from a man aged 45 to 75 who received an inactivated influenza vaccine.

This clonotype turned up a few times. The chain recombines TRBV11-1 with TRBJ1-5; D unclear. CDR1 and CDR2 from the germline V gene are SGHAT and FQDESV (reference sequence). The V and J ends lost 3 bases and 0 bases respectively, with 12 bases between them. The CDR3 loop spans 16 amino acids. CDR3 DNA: TGTGCCAGCAGCTTTAGCAGAGACCATAGCAATCAGCCCCAGCATTTT. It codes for CASSFSRDHSNQPQHF.

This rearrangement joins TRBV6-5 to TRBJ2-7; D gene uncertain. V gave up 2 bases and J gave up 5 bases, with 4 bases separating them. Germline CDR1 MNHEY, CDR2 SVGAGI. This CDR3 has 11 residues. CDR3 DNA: TGTGCCAGCAGTTACCTGAACGAGCAGTACTTC. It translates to CASSYLNEQYF.

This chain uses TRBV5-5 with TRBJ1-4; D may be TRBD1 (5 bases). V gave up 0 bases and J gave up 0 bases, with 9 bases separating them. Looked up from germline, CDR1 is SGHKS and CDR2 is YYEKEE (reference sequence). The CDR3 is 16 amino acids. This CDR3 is CASSLGRQSTNEKLFF. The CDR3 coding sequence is TGTGCCAGCAGCTTGGGCCGACAGTCAACTAATGAAAAACTGTTTTTT.

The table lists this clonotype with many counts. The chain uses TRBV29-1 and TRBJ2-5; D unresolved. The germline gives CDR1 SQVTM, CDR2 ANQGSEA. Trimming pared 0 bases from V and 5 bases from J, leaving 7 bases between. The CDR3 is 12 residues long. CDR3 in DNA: TGCAGCGTTGAAGATGAGATGGAGACCCAGTACTTC. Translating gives CSVEDEMETQYF.

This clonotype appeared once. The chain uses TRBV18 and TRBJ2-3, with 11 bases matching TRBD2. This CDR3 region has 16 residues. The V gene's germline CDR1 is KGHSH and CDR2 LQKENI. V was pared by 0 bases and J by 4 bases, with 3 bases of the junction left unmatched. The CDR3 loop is CASSPPGLAASDTQYF. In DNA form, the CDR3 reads TGTGCCAGCTCACCACCGGGACTAGCGGCCTCAGATACGCAGTATTTT.

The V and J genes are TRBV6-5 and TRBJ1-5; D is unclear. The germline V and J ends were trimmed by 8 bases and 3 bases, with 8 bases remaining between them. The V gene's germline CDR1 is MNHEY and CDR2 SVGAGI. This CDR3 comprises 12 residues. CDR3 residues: CASGRNNQPQHF. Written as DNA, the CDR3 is TGTGCCAGCGGAAGGAACAATCAGCCCCAGCATTTT.

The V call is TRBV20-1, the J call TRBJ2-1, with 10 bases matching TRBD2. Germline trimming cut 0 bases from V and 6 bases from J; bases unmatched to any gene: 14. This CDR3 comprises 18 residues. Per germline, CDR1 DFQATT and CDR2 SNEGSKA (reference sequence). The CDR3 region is CSARDHSRTSGVFNEQFF. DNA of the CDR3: TGCAGTGCTAGAGATCATTCCCGAACTAGCGGGGTCTTCAATGAGCAGTTCTTC.

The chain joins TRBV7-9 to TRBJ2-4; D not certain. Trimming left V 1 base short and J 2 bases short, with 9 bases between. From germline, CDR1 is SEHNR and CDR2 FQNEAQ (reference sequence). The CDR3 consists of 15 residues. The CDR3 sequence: CASSLGGTSKNIQYF. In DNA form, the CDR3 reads TGTGCCAGCAGCTTAGGGGGTACGTCCAAAAACATTCAGTACTTC. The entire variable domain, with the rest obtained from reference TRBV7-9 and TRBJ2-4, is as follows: DTGVSQNPRHKITKRGQNVTFRCDPISEHNRLYWYRQTLGQGPEFLTYFQNEAQLEKSRLLSDRFSAERPKGSFSTLEIQRTEQGDSAMYLCASSLGGTSKNIQYFGAGTRLSVL.

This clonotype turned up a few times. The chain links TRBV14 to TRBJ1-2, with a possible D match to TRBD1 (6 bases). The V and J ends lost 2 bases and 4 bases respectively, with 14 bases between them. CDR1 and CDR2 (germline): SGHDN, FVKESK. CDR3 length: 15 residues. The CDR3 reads CASSQREDSSYGYTF. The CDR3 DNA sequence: TGTGCCAGCAGCCAACGGGAGGACAGCTCCTATGGCTACACCTTC.

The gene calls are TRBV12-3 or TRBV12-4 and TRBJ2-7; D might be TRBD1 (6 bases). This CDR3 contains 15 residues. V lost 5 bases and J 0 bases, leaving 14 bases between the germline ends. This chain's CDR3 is CASSATGQISYEQYF. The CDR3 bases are TGTGCCAGCAGTGCGACAGGCCAGATCTCCTACGAGCAGTACTTC.